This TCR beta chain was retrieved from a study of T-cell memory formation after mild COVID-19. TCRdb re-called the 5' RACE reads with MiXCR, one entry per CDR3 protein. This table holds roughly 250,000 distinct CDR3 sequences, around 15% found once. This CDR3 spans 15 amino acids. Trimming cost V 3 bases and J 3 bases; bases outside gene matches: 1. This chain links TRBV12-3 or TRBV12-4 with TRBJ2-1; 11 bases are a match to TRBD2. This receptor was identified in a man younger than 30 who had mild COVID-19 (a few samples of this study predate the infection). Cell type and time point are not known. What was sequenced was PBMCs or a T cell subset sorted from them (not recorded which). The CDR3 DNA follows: TGTGCCAGCAGTTTTAGCGGGGGGGGCTACAATGAGCAGTTCTTC. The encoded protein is CASSFSGGGYNEQFF.